This TCR beta chain was sequenced during a study of T cell clones after liver transplantation. Study details: Pre-transplant mixed lymphocyte reactions yielded third-party-reactive TCRbeta sequences as comparators for graft-donor-reactive sequences. Patients counted as tolerant after at least one year off all immunosuppression, enzymes not exceeding twice normal.

V lost 6 bases, J lost 3 bases, and 15 bases stayed unmatched. Germline CDR1 is MDHEN and CDR2 is SYDVKM. The CDR3 totals 19 residues. Assay used: immunoSEQ multiplex PCR; TCRdb lists only in-frame clones, some missing. The sample contains about 75,000 clones, around four fifths of which appear only once. General study points: Small, mixed patient groups and varying post-transplant times limit these conclusions. Low donor cell numbers restricted donor-reactive repertoire measurement in a couple of subjects.

This clone is a singleton in its sample. Its matching antigen is unknown. The chain uses TRBV28 and TRBJ1-5; 12 nucleotides match TRBD1. The specimen was CD4+ T cells from blood, collected 48 months after liver transplant. This receptor was taken from a human patient who received a liver transplant. Some T cells may be provided by the graft donor. The CDR3, as DNA: TGTGCCAGCAGAGATACCCCCGGGACAGGGGGCATCGTCAATCAGCCCCAGCATTTT. Protein: CASRDTPGTGGIVNQPQHF.